This T cell receptor beta chain emerged from a study of blood T cell repertoires in COVID-19. Study context: Whether acute or convalescent, the COVID-19 samples came from the United States, Italy and Spain. Sources were T cells, B-cell-depleted T cells, or PBMCs; the material itself was cDNA or gDNA.

Per germline, CDR1 MNHEY and CDR2 SVGEGT. The CDR3 sequence is 18 residues long. Trimming removed 0 bases from V and 4 bases from J, with 16 bases in between. The data were produced by immunoSEQ multiplex PCR, yet TCRdb's version contains in-frame clones alone and is incomplete. The data contain 110,000 to 150,000 clones, 84% of them singletons. This TCR came from a man aged 55 to 69 with active or convalescent COVID-19. The rearrangement uses TRBV6-2 or TRBV6-3 and TRBJ1-6; D remains unclear. The sequenced sample was peripheral blood. In DNA form, the CDR3 reads TGTGCCAGCAGTTACTCGACAATGTCACCGAGATATAATTCACCCCTCCACTTT. Translating it yields CASSYSTMSPRYNSPLHF.